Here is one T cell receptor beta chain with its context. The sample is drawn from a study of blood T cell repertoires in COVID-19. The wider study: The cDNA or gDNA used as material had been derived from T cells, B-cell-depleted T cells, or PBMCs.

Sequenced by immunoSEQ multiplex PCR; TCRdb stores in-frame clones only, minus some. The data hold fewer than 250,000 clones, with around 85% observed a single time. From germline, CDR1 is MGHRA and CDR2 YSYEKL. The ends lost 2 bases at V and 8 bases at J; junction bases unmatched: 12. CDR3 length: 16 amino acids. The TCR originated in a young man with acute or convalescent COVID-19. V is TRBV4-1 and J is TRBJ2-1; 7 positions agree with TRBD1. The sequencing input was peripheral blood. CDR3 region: CASSQPQRGQKHEQFF. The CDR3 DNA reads TGCGCCAGCAGCCAACCACAACGGGGACAGAAGCATGAGCAGTTCTTC.